The 11 T cell receptor beta chains below all came from one sample that was sequenced in a study of cytomegalovirus exposure and HLA in healthy donors. The data were produced by immunoSEQ multiplex PCR, yet TCRdb's version contains in-frame clones alone and is incomplete. The sample yields about 78,000 clones, almost 97% seen once. The specimen was PBMCs. All receptors come from a man aged 18 to 30 in good health and CMV-seropositive.

CDR3 region: CATSRPGTQDNEQFF. The CDR3 DNA reads as TGTGCCACCAGCAGACCTGGGACTCAAGACAATGAGCAGTTCTTC. V usage is TRBV15 and J usage is TRBJ2-1, with D perhaps TRBD2 (6 bases). The CDR3 runs to 15 residues. V lost 2 bases, J lost 5 bases, and 13 bases lay in between. The V gene's germline CDR1 is LNHNV and CDR2 YYDKDF (reference sequence).

The chain joins TRBV7-3 to TRBJ2-3, with D possibly being TRBD1 (5 bases). Germline CDR1 reads SGHTA; CDR2 reads FQGTGA. Trimming cost V 4 bases and J 14 bases, with 22 bases left between them. The CDR3 loop spans 14 amino acids. The CDR3 here is CASSSTATSHRMYF. CDR3 nucleotides: TGTGCCAGCAGCTCGACAGCAACTTCACACCGCATGTATTTT. The entire variable domain, with the rest obtained from reference TRBV7-3 and TRBJ2-3, is as follows: GAGVSQTPSNKVTEKGKYVELRCDPISGHTALYWYRQSLGQGPEFLIYFQGTGAADDSGLPNDRFFAVRPEGSVSTLKIQRTERGDSAVYLCASSSTATSHRMYFGPGTRLTVL.

This sequence joins TRBV11-3 and TRBJ2-1; 8 bases line up with TRBD2. Trimming at V came to 5 bases and at J to 3 bases, leaving 6 bases not matched to a gene. Germline V lookup: CDR1 SGHNT, CDR2 YENEEA. This CDR3 is 15 amino acids long. The CDR3 region is CASSTGRALYNEQFF. CDR3 nucleotides: TGTGCCAGCAGCACCGGGAGGGCTCTCTACAATGAGCAGTTCTTC.

The V and J genes are TRBV29-1 and TRBJ2-1, with 7 bases identical to TRBD2. Germline CDR1 reads SQVTM; CDR2 reads ANQGSEA. CDR3 size: 16 residues. The ends lost 2 bases at V and 2 bases at J; junction bases unmatched: 9. Written as DNA, the CDR3 is TGCAGCGTTGAATCCCCCCAGCGGGAAACCTACAATGAGCAGTTCTTC. Translating gives CSVESPQRETYNEQFF.

V gene TRBV6-5 combines with J gene TRBJ1-4; perhaps TRBD1 as D (6 bases). V lost 5 bases and J lost 10, with 8 bases in between. The germline gives CDR1 MNHEY, CDR2 SVGAGI. The CDR3 covers 11 residues. CDR3 loop: CASSQGGKLFF. The CDR3 DNA reads as TGTGCCAGCAGTCAAGGGGGAAAACTGTTTTTT.

V gene TRBV18 combines with J gene TRBJ1-2; 8 positions agree with TRBD1. This CDR3 has 15 residues. Looked up from germline, CDR1 is KGHSH and CDR2 is LQKENI. The V segment lost 3 bases and the J segment 5 bases; nucleotides outside the gene matches: 8. The CDR3 sequence is CASSPAGQGGYGYTF. Written as DNA, the CDR3 is TGTGCCAGCTCACCGGCAGGACAGGGAGGTTATGGCTACACCTTC.

The V call is TRBV6-6, the J call TRBJ2-7; D gene uncertain. This CDR3 spans 13 amino acids. Germline V gene sequence: CDR1 MNHNY, CDR2 SVGAGI (reference sequence). Trimming removed 0 bases from V and 5 bases from J, with 8 bases in between. The CDR3 DNA reads TGTGCCAGCAGTTACTCGAGCACAGACGAGCAGTACTTC. This translates into CASSYSSTDEQYF.

This clone came up once. The chain has TRBV27 and TRBJ2-5; 9 bases agree with TRBD2. The CDR3 loop spans 15 amino acids. V trimming: 4 bases; J trimming: 5 bases; junction bases outside the gene matches: 8. Germline V CDR1 and CDR2: MNHEY, SMNVEV (reference sequence). For the CDR3, the DNA is TGTGCCAGCAGTTCATTAGCGGGGGAGGGGGAGACCCAGTACTTC. Protein sequence: CASSSLAGEGETQYF.

The V and J genes are TRBV9 and TRBJ2-3; 8 bases fit TRBD2. V lost 0 bases and J lost 2; bases outside the gene matches: 5. Looked up from germline, CDR1 is SGDLS and CDR2 is YYNGEE. There are 16 residues in the CDR3. The CDR3 sequence: CASSVGDSGNTDTQYF. DNA for the CDR3: TGTGCCAGCAGCGTAGGGGATAGCGGGAACACAGATACGCAGTATTTT.

J is TRBJ1-1 and V is TRBV28; 7 nucleotides agree with TRBD1. The V gene's germline CDR1 is MDHEN and CDR2 SYDVKM. CDR3 length equals 14 residues. V shed 6 bases, J shed 3 bases, and the junction held 7 bases outside the gene matches. The CDR3 sequence: CASSRTGLDTEAFF. The DNA of the CDR3 is TGTGCCAGCAGCCGGACAGGTTTGGACACTGAAGCTTTCTTT.

The genes are TRBV27 and TRBJ1-2; TRBD1 matches 10 bases. This CDR3 is 13 amino acids long. The trim removed 8 bases at V and 5 bases at J, leaving 5 bases unmatched. Looked up from germline, CDR1 is MNHEY and CDR2 is SMNVEV (reference sequence). The CDR3 nucleotides read TGTGCCAGCGCCGGACAGGGGGGTTATGGCTACACCTTC. This sequence encodes CASAGQGGYGYTF.